This TCR beta chain was retrieved from a study of CD8+ T cells in alopecia areata. Regarding the study as a whole: More clonal than normal scalp was lesional scalp, particularly alopecia totalis/universalis.

Extraction and reverse transcription of RNA yielded cDNA as the sequencing template. The table came from immunoSEQ multiplex PCR; TCRdb's copy has only in-frame clones and leaves some out. The top ten hold less than 20% of the sample, which has about 150,000 clones, 40% to 60% seen once. Germline CDR1 SGDLS, CDR2 YYNGEE. V was pared by 0 bases and J by 4 bases, with 15 bases between. CDR3 size: 16 residues. With respect to this clone: Its antigen is still unknown.

Alopecia areata patients provided lesional scalp punch biopsies and peripheral blood. The chain employs TRBV9 and TRBJ2-3; D might be TRBD2 (7 bases). The clonotype was recovered from a human donor with alopecia areata. The material was CD8+ T cells sorted from blood, obtained at week 0. CDR3 coding DNA: TGTGCCAGCAGCGTAGCTGGGACGGGGGGCGCAGATACGCAGTATTTT. Its protein product is CASSVAGTGGADTQYF.